These 9 T cell receptor beta chains share one sample of origin, sequenced in a study of CD8 T cells in ankylosing spondylitis. TCRdb processed the 5' RACE reads anew with MiXCR; each CDR3 protein has one entry. This table has 110,000 to 150,000 distinct CDR3 sequences, 7.5% to 9.5% appearing once. Material: synovial fluid, either unsorted or a sorted T cell fraction (not recorded which). The receptor source for this set is a male donor with ankylosing spondylitis.

The chain employs TRBV7-2 and TRBJ2-5, with D tentatively TRBD1 or TRBD2 (5 bases each). The CDR3 runs 14 residues. V shed 3 bases and J shed 0 bases, with 8 bases lying between them. Per the germline V gene, CDR1 is SGHTA and CDR2 is FQGNSA. The CDR3 nucleotides read TGTGCCAGCAGCTTGGGGGTTTACCAAGAGACCCAGTACTTC. Encoded protein: CASSLGVYQETQYF.

In this sample, this clonotype turned up a few times. The CDR3 region is CASRRPLGGSQTGYTF. In nucleotides, the CDR3 is TGTGCCAGCCGCAGACCTTTGGGGGGATCCCAAACTGGCTACACCTTC. The rearrangement joins TRBV6-1 to TRBJ1-2, with D perhaps matching TRBD1 (5 bases). The CDR3 is 16 amino acids. V was pared by 8 bases and J by 7 bases, with 26 bases between. CDR1 and CDR2 (germline): MNHNS, SASEGT.

This clonotype has more than one count but fewer than ten. The rearrangement uses TRBV7-2 and TRBJ1-6, with D possibly TRBD1 on 5 matching bases. The V gene's germline CDR1 is SGHTA and CDR2 FQGNSA. The CDR3 has 15 residues. V lost 8 bases and J lost 2, with 13 bases in between. CDR3 region: CASVGEITYNSPLHF. Written as DNA, the CDR3 is TGTGCCAGCGTAGGGGAAATCACCTATAATTCACCCCTCCACTTT.

This clonotype was recorded at least ten times. This chain connects TRBV5-1 to TRBJ2-2; tentatively, D is TRBD1 (6 bases). The CDR3 is 15 amino acids. Trimming removed 2 bases at V and 8 bases at J, with 16 bases between. Germline CDR1 and CDR2: SGHRS and YFSETQ. CDR3 region: CASSLFPTGTGELFF. Written as DNA, the CDR3 is TGCGCCAGCAGCTTATTTCCCACAGGGACAGGGGAGCTGTTTTTT.

This clonotype was observed a handful of times. The rearrangement joins TRBV18 to TRBJ1-2; D remains unclear. Per germline, CDR1 KGHSH and CDR2 LQKENI. This CDR3 spans 14 amino acids. Deletions cut 3 bases from V and 3 bases from J, with 11 bases between. DNA for the CDR3: TGTGCCAGCTCACCGGGAGTGAGGGACTATGGCTACACCTTC. Its protein is CASSPGVRDYGYTF.

This clonotype came up many times. The CDR3 spells CASSPEMSYEQYF. CDR3 sequence (DNA): TGTGCCAGCTCACCAGAGATGAGCTACGAGCAGTACTTC. The chain employs TRBV18 and TRBJ2-7; D not resolved. V dropped 2 bases and J dropped 3 bases, with 8 bases sitting between them. CDR3 length: 13 residues. Looked up from germline, CDR1 is KGHSH and CDR2 is LQKENI.

The table lists this clonotype with a few counts. This rearrangement joins TRBV20-1 to TRBJ2-1, with TRBD2 matching over 9 bases. The length of the CDR3 is 14 residues. Germline values: CDR1 DFQATT, CDR2 SNEGSKA (reference sequence). J was trimmed by 9 bases and V by 2 bases; bases with no gene match: 8. CDR3 nucleotides: TGCAGTGCTAGATTCGGGACTAGCTTGGGTGAGCAGTTCTTC. Translating it yields CSARFGTSLGEQFF.

Ten or more counts support this clonotype. The V gene is TRBV20-1, the J gene TRBJ2-2; TRBD1 agrees at 7 bases. CDR1 is DFQATT and CDR2 is SNEGSKA in the germline V gene (reference sequence). The CDR3 runs 16 residues. The V gene end was trimmed by 3 bases and the J gene end by 0 bases; junction bases not matched to a gene: 7. The CDR3 protein is CSARDQTGANTGELFF. The CDR3 DNA reads TGCAGTGCTAGGGATCAAACAGGGGCGAACACCGGGGAGCTGTTTTTT.

The genes are TRBV20-1 and TRBJ2-5, with unresolved D. Germline CDR1 is DFQATT and CDR2 is SNEGSKA (reference sequence). This CDR3 region has 11 residues. The V and J ends lost 5 bases and 7 bases respectively, with 11 bases between them. This CDR3 is CSASLGGTQYF. CDR3 DNA: TGCAGTGCTTCTCTTGGTGGGACCCAGTACTTC.